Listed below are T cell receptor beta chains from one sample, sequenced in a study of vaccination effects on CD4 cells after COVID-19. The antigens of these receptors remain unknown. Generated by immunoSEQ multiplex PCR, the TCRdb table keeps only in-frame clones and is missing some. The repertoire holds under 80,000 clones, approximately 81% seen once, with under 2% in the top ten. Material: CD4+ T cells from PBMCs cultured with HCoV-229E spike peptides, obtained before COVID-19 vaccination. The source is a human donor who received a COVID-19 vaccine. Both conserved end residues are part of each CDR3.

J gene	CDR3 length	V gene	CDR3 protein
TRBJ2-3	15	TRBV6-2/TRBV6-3	CASSFHSGGARTQYF
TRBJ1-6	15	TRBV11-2	CASSLTGFGNSPLHF
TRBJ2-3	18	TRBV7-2	CASSSPLTSGVSTDTQYF
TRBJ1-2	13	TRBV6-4	CASRGQGAGGYTF
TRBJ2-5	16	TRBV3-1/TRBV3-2	CASSQVAGGPQETQYF
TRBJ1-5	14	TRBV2	CASSFSRQGQPQHF
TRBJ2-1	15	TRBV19	CASSRVFSSYNEQFF
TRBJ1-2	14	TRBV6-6	CASRGRQKNYGYTF
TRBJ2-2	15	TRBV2	CASSALGGNTGELFF
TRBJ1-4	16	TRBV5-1	CASSLLRQGGSEKLFF
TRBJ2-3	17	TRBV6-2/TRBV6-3	CASSSRLAGGPKDTQYF
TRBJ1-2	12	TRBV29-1	CSVDSTVYGYTF
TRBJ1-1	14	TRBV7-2	CASSLQVMNTEAFF
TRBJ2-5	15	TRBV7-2	CASSPQPGQAETQYF
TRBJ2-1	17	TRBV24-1	CATSDFHGTGLGGEQFF
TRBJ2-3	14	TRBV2	CASRDFYREDTQYF
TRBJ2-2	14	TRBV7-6	CATSRTVEAGELFF
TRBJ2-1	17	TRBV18	CASSPSAGGGSYNEQFF
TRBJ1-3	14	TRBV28	CASREQGNGNTIYF
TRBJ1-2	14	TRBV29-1	CSVEDRAGTYGYTF
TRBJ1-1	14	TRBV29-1	CSVGTTYMNTEAFF
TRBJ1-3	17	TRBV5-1	CASSLAVRPGSGNTIYF
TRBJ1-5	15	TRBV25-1	CASSDGTGDNQPQHF
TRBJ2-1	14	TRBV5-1	CASSGGGFTNEQFF
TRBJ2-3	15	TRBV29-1	CSARGQGTSTDTQYF
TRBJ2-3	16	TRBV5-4	CASSLRLAETTDTQYF
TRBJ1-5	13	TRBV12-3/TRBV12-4	CASSLASDAPQHF
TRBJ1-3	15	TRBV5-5	CASSLAGVSGNTIYF
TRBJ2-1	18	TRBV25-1	CASSVRGGRGPSYNEQFF
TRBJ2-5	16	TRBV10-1	CASSESGIQMGETQYF
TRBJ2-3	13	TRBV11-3	CASSSRGQDTQYF
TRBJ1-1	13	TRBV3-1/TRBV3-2	CASSPSTLSEAFF
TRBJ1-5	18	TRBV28	CASSVMGEGVSFVQPQHF
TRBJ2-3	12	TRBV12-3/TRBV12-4	CASSGPADTQYF